A single sample is the source of the 13 T cell receptor beta chains below, sequenced in a study of CD8 T cells in Susac syndrome. After extraction with the RNeasy kit, roughly 0.45 to 1 ug of the RNA was reverse transcribed using random hexamers. Via MiXCR, TCRdb re-called the immunoSEQ multiplex PCR reads, giving one row per CDR3 protein. In the table there are some 22,000 distinct CDR3 sequences, just under 95% of which are singletons. Input material: CD8+ T cells from PBMCs. These receptors were obtained from a human donor in good health.

The V and J genes are TRBV9 and TRBJ2-7; D is possibly TRBD2 (6 bases). V lost 3 bases and J lost 5, with 24 bases in between. In germline, CDR1 is SGDLS, CDR2 YYNGEE. The CDR3 totals 17 residues. The CDR3, as DNA: TGTGCCAGCAGCGCCGAGCCTCCTGAGAGGGGAGGAAACGAGCAGTACTTC. This gives the protein CASSAEPPERGGNEQYF.

This chain uses TRBV7-8 with TRBJ2-1; D might be TRBD1 (6 bases). Germline V gene lookup returns CDR1 SGHVS and CDR2 FQNEAQ. The CDR3 totals 15 residues. V shed 2 bases and J shed 0 bases, with 8 bases lying between them. The CDR3 bases are TGTGCCAGCAGCTTAAAGGACAGCTCCTACAATGAGCAGTTCTTC. The encoded protein is CASSLKDSSYNEQFF.

The V and J genes are TRBV7-8 and TRBJ2-5, with 7 bases that match TRBD2. V was pared by 3 bases and J by 5 bases, with 6 bases of the junction left unmatched. Per the germline V gene, CDR1 is SGHVS and CDR2 is FQNEAQ. The CDR3 runs to 14 residues. The chain's CDR3 is CASSFQRGQETQYF. The CDR3 bases are TGTGCCAGCAGCTTTCAGCGGGGCCAGGAGACCCAGTACTTC.

J is TRBJ1-1 and V is TRBV14; possible D gene TRBD1, 6 bases. This CDR3 spans 17 amino acids. CDR1 and CDR2 from the germline V gene are SGHDN and FVKESK. Trimming left V 4 bases short and J 3 bases short, with 21 bases between. CDR3 in DNA: TGTGCCAGCAGCCCTCGCGGCGGGGGCTGGACGGACACTGAAGCTTTCTTT. This codes for CASSPRGGGWTDTEAFF. The entire variable domain, with the rest obtained from reference TRBV14 and TRBJ1-1, is as follows: EAGVTQFPSHSVIEKGQTVTLRCDPISGHDNLYWYRRVMGKEIKFLLHFVKESKQDESGMPNNRFLAERTGGTYSTLKVQPAELEDSGVYFCASSPRGGGWTDTEAFFGQGTRLTVV.

The V gene is TRBV5-5, the J gene TRBJ1-1; 7 nucleotides agree with TRBD1. CDR3 length: 15 amino acids. CDR1 is SGHKS and CDR2 is YYEKEE in the germline V gene (reference sequence). V lost 4 bases to trimming and J lost 0 bases; unmatched junction nucleotides: 6. The chain's CDR3 is CASSPLRGMNTEAFF. The CDR3 coding sequence is TGTGCCAGCAGCCCGCTCAGGGGGATGAACACTGAAGCTTTCTTT.

V and J are TRBV5-1 and TRBJ1-1, with 8 nucleotides matching TRBD1. Germline trimming cut 7 bases from V and 7 bases from J; bases unmatched to any gene: 3. CDR1 and CDR2 (germline): SGHRS, YFSETQ. The CDR3 has 11 residues. CDR3: CASYGTGEAFF. CDR3 DNA: TGCGCCAGCTACGGGACAGGTGAAGCTTTCTTT.

The rearrangement links TRBV4-1 to TRBJ2-7; D is uncertain. The CDR3 spans 17 residues. The germline V and J ends were trimmed by 4 bases and 2 bases, with 21 bases remaining between them. Per germline, CDR1 MGHRA and CDR2 YSYEKL. The CDR3 protein is CASSLINGPSGTYEQYF. In nucleotides, the CDR3 is TGCGCCAGCAGCCTAATAAACGGGCCGTCTGGAACCTACGAGCAGTACTTC.

J is TRBJ2-3 and V is TRBV2, with TRBD2 matching 8 bases. V shed 3 bases, J shed 0 bases, and the junction held 2 bases outside the gene matches. CDR3 length: 15 amino acids. CDR1 SNHLY and CDR2 FYNNEI come from the germline V gene. CDR3 loop: CASSDGLASTDTQYF. CDR3 DNA sequence: TGTGCCAGCAGTGACGGACTAGCCAGCACAGATACGCAGTATTTT.

The table lists this clonotype with a count of one. The V gene is TRBV9, the J gene TRBJ2-5, with 10 nucleotides matching TRBD2. From germline, CDR1 is SGDLS and CDR2 YYNGEE. The J segment lost 0 bases and the V segment lost 6 bases, leaving 5 bases of the junction unmatched. The CDR3 is 15 amino acids. The CDR3 protein is CASTSSGGYQETQYF. The CDR3 DNA reads TGTGCCAGCACGTCTAGCGGGGGATACCAAGAGACCCAGTACTTC. The entire variable domain, with the rest obtained from reference TRBV9 and TRBJ2-5, is as follows: DSGVTQTPKHLITATGQRVTLRCSPRSGDLSVYWYQQSLDQGLQFLIQYYNGEERAKGNILERFSAQQFPDLHSELNLSSLELGDSALYFCASTSSGGYQETQYFGPGTRLLVL.

The genes are TRBV7-9 and TRBJ2-1; TRBD1 aligns across 10 bases. CDR3 size: 15 residues. V was pared by 1 base and J by 10 bases, with 7 bases of the junction left unmatched. Germline CDR1 is SEHNR and CDR2 is FQNEAQ (reference sequence). CDR3 nucleotides: TGTGCCAGCAGCTTAGTCTCCGGGACAGGGGCCGAGCAGTTCTTC. Protein sequence: CASSLVSGTGAEQFF.

The V call is TRBV7-9, the J call TRBJ2-3; 9 nucleotides align to TRBD1. Looked up from germline, CDR1 is SEHNR and CDR2 is FQNEAQ (reference sequence). The junction had 9 bases not matched to a gene; V was cut back by 5 bases and J by 3 bases. The CDR3 totals 16 residues. The CDR3 sequence: CASSNRDRALTDTQYF. CDR3 nucleotide sequence: TGTGCCAGCAGCAACCGGGACAGGGCCTTAACAGATACGCAGTATTTT.

The chain recombines TRBV28 with TRBJ2-5; D uncertain. Trimming stripped 5 bases from V and 4 bases from J, with 5 bases between. The germline CDR1 and CDR2 sequences are MDHEN and SYDVKM. The CDR3 has 11 residues. The CDR3 DNA follows: TGTGCCAGCAGTGCAGTAGAGACCCAGTACTTC. Translated: CASSAVETQYF. Variable domain in full (rest from reference TRBV28 and TRBJ2-5): DVKVTQSSRYLVKRTGEKVFLECVQDMDHENMFWYRQDPGLGLRLIYFSYDVKMKEKGDIPEGYSVSREKKERFSLILESASTNQTSMYLCASSAVETQYFGPGTRLLVL.

The chain has TRBV11-2 and TRBJ2-1; D is unresolved. V lost 5 bases and J lost 4, with 6 bases in between. CDR3 length: 12 residues. The germline V gene encodes CDR1 SGHAT and CDR2 FQNNGV. CDR3 in DNA: TGTGCCAGCAGCCCCAGGTACAATGAGCAGTTCTTC. It is translated as CASSPRYNEQFF.